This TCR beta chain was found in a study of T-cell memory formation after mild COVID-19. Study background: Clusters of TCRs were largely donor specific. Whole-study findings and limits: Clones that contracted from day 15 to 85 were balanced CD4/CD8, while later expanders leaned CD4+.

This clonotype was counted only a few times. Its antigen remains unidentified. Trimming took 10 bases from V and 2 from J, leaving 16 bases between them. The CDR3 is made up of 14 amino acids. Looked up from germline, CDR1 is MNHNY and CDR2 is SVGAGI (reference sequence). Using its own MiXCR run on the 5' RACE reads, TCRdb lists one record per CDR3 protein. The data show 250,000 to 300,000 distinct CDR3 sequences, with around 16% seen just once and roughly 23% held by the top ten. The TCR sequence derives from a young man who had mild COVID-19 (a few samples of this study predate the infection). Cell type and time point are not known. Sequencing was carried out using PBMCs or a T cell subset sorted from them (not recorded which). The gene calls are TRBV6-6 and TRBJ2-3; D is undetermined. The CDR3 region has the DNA TGTGCCACAAAGTTTCCCGGATCCACAGATACGCAGTATTTT. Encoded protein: CATKFPGSTDTQYF.